This TCR beta chain originates from a study of STAT3 mutations in large granular lymphocyte leukemia. Looking at the study overall: Among longitudinally sequenced T-LGLL patients, roughly half had canonical activating STAT3 mutations detected. Study observations and caveats: In some patients, a small highly pathogenic clone possibly went undetected. Every T-cell large granular lymphocyte leukemia patient had at least one immunodominant TCR beta clonotype. Differing intervals and regimens complicate linking therapy response to clone burden.

Trimming removed 1 base from V and 2 bases from J, with 8 bases in between. CDR3 length: 14 residues. Germline-derived CDR1 and CDR2 are SGHAT and FQNNGV. Repertoires were generated with immunoSEQ multiplex PCR, while TCRdb's copy carries only in-frame clones and drops some. The data show approximately 30,000 clones, about 80% seen once. As regards this clone: Its antigen is as yet unknown.

The sample taken for sequencing was peripheral blood mononuclear cells. This sequence originates from a woman in her forties or fifties with T-cell large granular lymphocyte leukemia. Some clones in this sample may be carry-over from other donors' samples. The chain employs TRBV11-2 and TRBJ1-2, with D tentatively TRBD1 (5 bases). CDR3 in DNA: TGTGCCAGCAGCTTAGTGGACACCAACTATGGCTACACCTTC. Translated: CASSLVDTNYGYTF.